This T cell receptor (beta chain) was found in a study of graft-versus-host responses after intestinal transplantation. Study at large: Induction using anti-thymocyte globulin, followed by tacrolimus and steroids for roughly 3 years, was given to all recipients.

The CDR3 is 17 residues long. Germline V gives CDR1 SGHTS, CDR2 YDEGEE. The junction had 7 bases not matched to a gene; V was cut back by 5 bases and J by 2 bases. The authors combined some 200,000 CFSE-labeled responder cells with some 200,000 irradiated, violet-dye-labeled stimulator cells in plates. Sorting was performed after the reaction on proliferating CFSE-low CD3+CD4+ and CD3+CD8+ responders. Study conclusions and caveats: Investigators detected GvH clones in recipient marrow, with some emerging earlier in ileum or blood. Allograft clonal ratios (graft-versus-host to host-versus-graft) were high in patients who had graft-donor T cell macrochimerism.

Produced via immunoSEQ multiplex PCR; TCRdb's table is partial and in-frame only. In the table there are around 5,000 clones, roughly 33% of which are singletons. The receptor comes from a human patient who received an intestinal transplant. This sample comprised alloreactive CD8+ T cells from a mixed lymphocyte reaction culture, obtained before intestinal transplant. The subset is: CFSE-low proliferating T cells sorted from approximately 6-day pre-transplant mixed lymphocyte reaction (GvH or HvG direction). V and J are TRBV5-8 and TRBJ2-5; 15 bases line up with TRBD2. In nucleotides, the CDR3 is TGTGCCAGCAGTCCCGGGACTAGCGGGAGGATACAAGAGACCCAGTACTTC. The encoded protein is CASSPGTSGRIQETQYF.